Included here is one T cell receptor (beta chain) sequence, with context. Its target is unknown. The sample is drawn from a study of T cells in localized non-small cell lung cancer. Regarding the study as a whole: Among the tissues sampled, uninvolved adjacent lung had the highest T cell clonality, above tumor. Patients showing higher blood T cell density tended to see longer overall survival.

TCRdb's table, derived via immunoSEQ multiplex PCR, lists solely in-frame clones and lacks some. The sample yields about 24,000 clones, roughly 90% seen once. This CDR3 has 16 amino acids. Looked up from germline, CDR1 is MDHEN and CDR2 is SYDVKM. Trimming cost V 6 bases and J 2 bases, with 17 bases left between them. This clonotype was sampled from a woman between 35 and 75 years old with stage I lung adenocarcinoma. This chain connects TRBV28 to TRBJ1-3, with D tentatively TRBD1 (5 bases). Sample: peripheral blood, taken before any cancer treatment. The CDR3: CASRRAGWATGNTIYF. For the CDR3, the DNA is TGTGCCAGCAGAAGGGCAGGGTGGGCCACTGGAAACACCATATATTTT.